The sequence of this T cell receptor (beta chain) was determined in a study of blood T cell repertoires in COVID-19 (dated by TCRdb to the early 2020s). For the wider study: The collaborator samples originated in the United States, Italy and Spain and spanned the acute and convalescent phases of COVID-19. The prospective study material was composed of cDNA or gDNA derived from T cells, B-cell-depleted T cells, or PBMCs. The dataset comprised deeply sampled blood TCRbeta repertoires from subjects exposed to, actively infected with, or recovered from COVID-19. A freely available public database, intended as a resource for researchers studying the immune response to SARS-CoV-2, is where the repertoires were released. Samples were obtained from the ongoing ImmuneRACE study (first 160 participants) and from 950 to 1,500 subjects provided by 6 global collaborators. A de-identified subject ID, COVID-19 status, age in years and sex were almost always included in the sample metadata. Where available, HLA class I and class II types were taken from metadata supplied by the sample provider and were not determined by assay-based typing. General study outcomes and caveats: The quantity of clinical and demographic metadata differed by source and by participant and was supplied without curation.

As concerns this clone: The clone's antigen remains unknown. The sample holds no much larger clone one base away, and base qualities are not on file.

The collaborating institutions used their own protocols to collect whole blood in K2EDTA tubes. Collaborator samples were shipped for TCRbeta analysis as frozen whole blood, isolated PBMCs, or DNA extracted from either sample type. The immunoSEQ Assay, a bias-controlled multiplex PCR, was used to amplify TCRbeta CDR3 regions from genomic DNA. Per the source publication's procedure: The number of nucleated cells in each sample was estimated by amplification of reference gene primers within the assay. Sequence reads were collapsed and filtered to measure the absolute abundance of every unique TCRbeta CDR3 rearrangement. For each sample, productive Simpson clonality was calculated by taking the square root of Simpson's diversity index across productive rearrangements. TCRdb took this table from immuneACCESS and kept in-frame rearrangements with V and J called. Such tables lack part of the clones; where checked against another copy, unresolved V genes explain under half of the gap, and the rest is unexplained. V, J and clone size reflect that table, while D and trimming were determined from the DNA. The sample table shows around 200,000 clones, and around four fifths are seen once. The ten most abundant clones make up about a sixth of the sample.

The CDR3 contains 18 residues, cysteine and phenylalanine counted. Kept here is only the CDR3 DNA, which spans 54 bases and is read in frame from base 1. CDR1 and CDR2 are read off the germline V gene (reference sequence) as SEHNR and FQNEAQ. V and J are truncated by 5 bases and 1 base respectively, leaving an intervening sequence of 22 bases. The TCR comes from a woman older than 75 with active or convalescent COVID-19. This receptor chain uses TRBV7-9 and TRBJ2-3; the D gene is possibly TRBD1, with 5 bases matching. The specimen was peripheral blood. The CDR3 region has the sequence CASSPPPTHRSGTDTQYF. The bases are TGTGCCAGCAGCCCTCCACCAACCCACAGGAGCGGCACAGATACGCAGTATTTT.